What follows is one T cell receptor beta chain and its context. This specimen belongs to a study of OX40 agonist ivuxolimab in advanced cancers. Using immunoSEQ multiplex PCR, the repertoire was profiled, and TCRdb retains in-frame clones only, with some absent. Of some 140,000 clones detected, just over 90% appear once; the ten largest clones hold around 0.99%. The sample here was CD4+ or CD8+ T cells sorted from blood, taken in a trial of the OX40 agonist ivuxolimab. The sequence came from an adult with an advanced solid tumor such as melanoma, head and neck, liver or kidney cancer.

The DNA of the CDR3 is TGTGCCAGCAGCCTAGGGTGGGCCCGACACACCGGGGAGCTGTTTTTT. Translation: CASSLGWARHTGELFF. The chain uses TRBV7-9 and TRBJ2-2, with D unclear. Germline V gives CDR1 SEHNR, CDR2 FQNEAQ (reference sequence). Trimming left V 5 bases short and J 3 bases short, with 16 bases between. The CDR3 spans 16 residues.